The rows below give T cell receptor beta chains drawn from one sample of a study of identifying expanded T cells in peripheral blood. TCRdb keeps only in-frame clones here, not all; method: immunoSEQ multiplex PCR. The repertoire holds 90,000 to 120,000 clones, 75% to 90% seen once, with about 17% in the top ten. What was sequenced was blood. The receptors originated from a person between 18 and 75 years old in good health. Each CDR3 is given with its conserved first and last residue. A D gene is named only where the DNA matches it firmly. A clone size is listed for some rows: how often the clone was seen (once, few, many), or a class if it is expanded.

-	TRBV28	TRBJ1-1	-	TGTGCCAGCAGTTTTAATATCCGCACTGGAGCTTTCTTT	CASSFNIRTGAFF
-	TRBV5-7	TRBJ1-6	-	TGTGCCAGCAGCCCTACTAATTCACCCCTCCACTTT	CASSPTNSPLHF
-	TRBV6-5	TRBJ2-3	-	TGTGCCAGCCTAGCCCGGGGGTCAGATACGCAGTATTTT	CASLARGSDTQYF
-	TRBV2	TRBJ1-4	-	TGTGCCAGCAGTGGGTCGGTACGGGAAAAACTGTTTTTT	CASSGSVREKLFF
TRBD1	TRBV5-6	TRBJ1-1	-	TGTGCCAGCAGCTTATTCGACAGGGACAACACTGAAGCTTTCTTT	CASSLFDRDNTEAFF
-	TRBV4-1	TRBJ1-5	-	TGCGCCAGCAGCCAAGAGGAACTAAGGAAAGGTCAGCCCCAGCATTTT	CASSQEELRKGQPQHF
-	TRBV7-2	TRBJ2-2	-	TGTGCCAGCAGCCGCCCAGGCCTAGCCAGCACCGGGGAGCTGTTTTTT	CASSRPGLASTGELFF
TRBD2	TRBV13	TRBJ2-5	-	TGTGCCAGCACTCTAGCGGGGGACCCCACGACCCAGTACTTC	CASTLAGDPTTQYF
TRBD2	TRBV13	TRBJ2-7	-	TGTGCCAGCAGCACGGGACTACTCTACGAGCAGTACTTC	CASSTGLLYEQYF
-	TRBV6-5	TRBJ2-3	-	TGTGCCAGCAGTCGACGGATCGCTACAGATACGCAGTATTTT	CASSRRIATDTQYF
-	TRBV6-5	TRBJ1-6	-	TGTGCCCCCTACCTCTATAATTCACCCCTCCACTTT	CAPYLYNSPLHF
-	TRBV5-1	TRBJ2-7	-	TGCGCCAGTTCTCGGCCAGGGCGCTCCTACGAGCAGTACTTC	CASSRPGRSYEQYF
-	TRBV5-1	TRBJ1-1	-	TGCGCCAGCAGCTTGGCCGGGCCGGACATGAACACTGAAGCTTTCTTT	CASSLAGPDMNTEAFF
-	TRBV6-1	TRBJ2-3	-	TGTGCCAGCAGGGAAAGCACAGATACGCAGTATTTT	CASRESTDTQYF
-	TRBV9	TRBJ1-4	-	TGTGCCAGCAGCGAAGATCTAGCTAATGAAAAACTGTTTTTT	CASSEDLANEKLFF
-	TRBV27	TRBJ2-7	-	TGTGCCAGCAGTTGGAAGGGGCGGGCCGGCTACGAGCAGTACTTC	CASSWKGRAGYEQYF
TRBD1	TRBV4-3	TRBJ1-2	-	TGCGCCAGCACTCCGGGACAGGGGGCCTTAGGCTACACCTTC	CASTPGQGALGYTF
-	TRBV6-5	TRBJ2-2	-	TGTGCCAGCAGCTGGGTTTTGGACGGGGAGCTGTTTTTT	CASSWVLDGELFF
-	TRBV7-2	TRBJ2-7	-	TGTGCCAGCAGCTTAGTAGGATCTTTTGGCGAGCAGTACTTC	CASSLVGSFGEQYF
-	TRBV6-5	TRBJ1-6	-	TGTGCCACACAGGAGGTAAAAGGATACTCACCCCTCCACTTT	CATQEVKGYSPLHF
TRBD2	TRBV11-3	TRBJ2-4	-	TGTGCCAGCAGCTTAGTACTAGCGGGGGGGTTAGCCAAAAACATTCAGTACTTC	CASSLVLAGGLAKNIQYF
-	TRBV7-9	TRBJ2-7	-	TGTGCCAGCAGCTTGGGGGGGCCTAACGAGCAGTACTTC	CASSLGGPNEQYF
-	TRBV7-2	TRBJ1-6	-	TGTGCCAGCAGCTTAGTTCTGAACCCCCTAACCGCTCATAATTCACCCCTCCACTTT	CASSLVLNPLTAHNSPLHF
-	TRBV19	TRBJ2-5	-	TGTGCCAGTAGAGATTACCAAGAGACCCAGTACTTC	CASRDYQETQYF
-	TRBV7-8	TRBJ1-4	-	TGTGCCAGCACCCCTGGGTTGTGGACTACTAATGAAAAACTGTTTTTT	CASTPGLWTTNEKLFF
TRBD2	TRBV4-1	TRBJ2-3	-	TGCGCCAGCAGCCAAGTGCTGGGGACTAGCGGGGGGACAGACACAGATACGCAGTATTTT	CASSQVLGTSGGTDTDTQYF
-	TRBV5-5	TRBJ2-1	-	TGTGCCAGCAGCCCAAGCCGGGCAAATTACAATGAGCAGTTCTTC	CASSPSRANYNEQFF
-	TRBV4-1	TRBJ2-6	-	TGCGCCAGCAGCCAAGGGTCTTCTGGGGCCAACGTCCTGACTTTC	CASSQGSSGANVLTF
-	TRBV29-1	TRBJ1-2	once	TGCAGCGGAGGGGACGGACACTATGGCTACACCTTC	CSGGDGHYGYTF
TRBD1	TRBV19	TRBJ2-7	-	TGTGCCACAGAGAAGGGGGCATCCCCTCCCGAGCAGTACTTC	CATEKGASPPEQYF
TRBD1	TRBV19	TRBJ1-5	-	TGTGCCAGTAGTAAAGGACAGGGGGGGCCCCAGCATTTT	CASSKGQGGPQHF
TRBD1	TRBV6-1	TRBJ1-1	-	TGTGCCAGCAGCAAGCGACAGGGAGTGAACACTGAAGCTTTCTTT	CASSKRQGVNTEAFF
-	TRBV2	TRBJ1-5	many	TGTGCCAGTTCCTTTTGGGCCAATCAGCCCCAGCATTTT	CASSFWANQPQHF